The present T cell receptor beta chain was sequenced within a study of cytomegalovirus exposure and HLA in healthy donors. PCR used 60 Vbeta primers and 13 Jbeta primers. Clones were sequenced by immunoSEQ multiplex PCR, and TCRdb holds only the in-frame ones, with some missing. The sample lists about 87,000 clones; 70% to 85% were seen once. Donors were ostensibly healthy at sampling, although undocumented immune exposures were probable. V trimming: 3 bases; J trimming: 5 bases; junction bases outside the gene matches: 10. CDR3 length equals 15 residues. The germline V gene encodes CDR1 SGHVS and CDR2 FNYEAQ. This clone was observed many times.

The TCR comes from a man aged 30-40 years in good health and CMV-seropositive. The sequenced sample consisted of PBMCs. The chain combines TRBV7-6 with TRBJ2-7, with 7 bases matching TRBD2. CDR3 sequence reads: CASSFMGGGLDEQYF. In DNA form, the CDR3 reads TGTGCCAGCAGCTTTATGGGGGGAGGGTTGGACGAGCAGTACTTC.